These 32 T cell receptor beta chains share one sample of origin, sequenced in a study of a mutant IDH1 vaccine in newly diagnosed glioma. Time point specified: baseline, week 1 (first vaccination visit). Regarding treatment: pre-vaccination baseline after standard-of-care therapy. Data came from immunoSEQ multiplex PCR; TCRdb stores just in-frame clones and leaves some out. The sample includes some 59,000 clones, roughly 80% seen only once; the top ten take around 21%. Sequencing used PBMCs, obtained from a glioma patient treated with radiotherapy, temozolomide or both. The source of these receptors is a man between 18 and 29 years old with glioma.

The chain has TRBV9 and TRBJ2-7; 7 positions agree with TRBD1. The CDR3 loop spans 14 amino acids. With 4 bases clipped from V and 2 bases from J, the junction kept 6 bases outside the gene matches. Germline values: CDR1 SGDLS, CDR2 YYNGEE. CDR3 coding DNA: TGTGCCAGCAGCCCCGACAGGGATCCCTACGAGCAGTACTTC. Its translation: CASSPDRDPYEQYF.

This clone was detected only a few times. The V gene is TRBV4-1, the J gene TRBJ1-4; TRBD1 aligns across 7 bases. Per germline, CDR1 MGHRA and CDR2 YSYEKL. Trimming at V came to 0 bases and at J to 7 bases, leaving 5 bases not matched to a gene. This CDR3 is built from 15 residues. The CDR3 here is CASSQEQGEGEKLFF. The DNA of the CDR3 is TGCGCCAGCAGCCAAGAGCAGGGGGAAGGTGAAAAACTGTTTTTT.

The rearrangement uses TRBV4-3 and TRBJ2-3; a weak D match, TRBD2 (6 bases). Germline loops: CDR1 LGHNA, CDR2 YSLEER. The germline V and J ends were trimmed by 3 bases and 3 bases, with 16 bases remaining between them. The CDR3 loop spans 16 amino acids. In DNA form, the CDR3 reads TGCGCCAGCAGCCACCGGGACTCCTCGGAGACAGATACGCAGTATTTT. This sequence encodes CASSHRDSSETDTQYF.

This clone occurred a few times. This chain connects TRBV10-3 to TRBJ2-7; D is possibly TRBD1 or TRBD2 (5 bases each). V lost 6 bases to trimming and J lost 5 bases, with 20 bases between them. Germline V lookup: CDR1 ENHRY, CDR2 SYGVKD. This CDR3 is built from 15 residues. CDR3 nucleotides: TGTGCCATCAGCCCCCGGGACGGTAAACTCGACGAGCAGTACTTC. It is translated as CAISPRDGKLDEQYF.

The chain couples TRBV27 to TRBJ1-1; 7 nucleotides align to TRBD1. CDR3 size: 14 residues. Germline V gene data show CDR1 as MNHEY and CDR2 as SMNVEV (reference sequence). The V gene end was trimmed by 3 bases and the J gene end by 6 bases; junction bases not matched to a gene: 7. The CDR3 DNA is TGTGCCAGCAGTTTCCAAACCCAGGGGGCTGAAGCTTTCTTT. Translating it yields CASSFQTQGAEAFF.

The CDR3 bases are TGTGCCTGGAGTGTTGGTCCCGGTAGTGGATCACCCCTCCACTTT. Protein sequence: CAWSVGPGSGSPLHF. The V and J genes are TRBV30 and TRBJ1-6; the D is unclear. CDR1 is GTSNPN, CDR2 SVGIG, per germline (reference sequence). V was shortened by 0 bases and J by 10 bases, with 16 bases between the two germline ends. CDR3 length equals 15 residues.

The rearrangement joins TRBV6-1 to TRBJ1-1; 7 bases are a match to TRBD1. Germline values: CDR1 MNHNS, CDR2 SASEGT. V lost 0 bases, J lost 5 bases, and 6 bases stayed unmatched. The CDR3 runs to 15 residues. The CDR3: CASSEASGRGTEAFF. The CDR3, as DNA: TGTGCCAGCAGTGAAGCCAGCGGCAGGGGGACTGAAGCTTTCTTT.

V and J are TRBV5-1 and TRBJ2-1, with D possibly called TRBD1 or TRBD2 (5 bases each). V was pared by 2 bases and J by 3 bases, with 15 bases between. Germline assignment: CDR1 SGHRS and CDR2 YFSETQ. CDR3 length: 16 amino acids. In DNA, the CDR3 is TGCGCCAGCAGCTTACAAGGGTTGAGGGGCTACAATGAGCAGTTCTTC. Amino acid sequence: CASSLQGLRGYNEQFF.

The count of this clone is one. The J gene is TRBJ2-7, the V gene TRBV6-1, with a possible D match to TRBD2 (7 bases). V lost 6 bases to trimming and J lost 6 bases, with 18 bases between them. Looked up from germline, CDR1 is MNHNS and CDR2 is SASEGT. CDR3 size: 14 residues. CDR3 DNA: TGTGCCAGCAGCACTGGGGGGGGACAAGGCGAGCAGTACTTC. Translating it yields CASSTGGGQGEQYF.

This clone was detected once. In nucleotides, the CDR3 is TGTGCCAGCAGTTTATCGGGGACACACTCCTACGAGCAGTACTTC. It translates to CASSLSGTHSYEQYF. V and J are TRBV27 and TRBJ2-7; maybe TRBD1 (6 bases). Germline CDR1 is MNHEY and CDR2 is SMNVEV (reference sequence). The CDR3 extends over 15 amino acids. V gave up 0 bases and J gave up 0 bases, with 9 bases separating them.

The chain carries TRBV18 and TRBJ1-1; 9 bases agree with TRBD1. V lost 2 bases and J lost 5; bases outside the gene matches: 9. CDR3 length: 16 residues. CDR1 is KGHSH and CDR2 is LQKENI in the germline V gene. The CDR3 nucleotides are TGTGCCAGCTCACCAATGGACAGGGGACTACTTACTGAAGCTTTCTTT. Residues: CASSPMDRGLLTEAFF.

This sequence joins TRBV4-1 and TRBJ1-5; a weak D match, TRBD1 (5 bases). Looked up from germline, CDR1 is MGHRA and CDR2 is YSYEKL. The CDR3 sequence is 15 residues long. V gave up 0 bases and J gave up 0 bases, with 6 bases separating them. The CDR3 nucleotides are TGCGCCAGCAGCCAAGACCAGGGTAGCAATCAGCCCCAGCATTTT. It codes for CASSQDQGSNQPQHF.

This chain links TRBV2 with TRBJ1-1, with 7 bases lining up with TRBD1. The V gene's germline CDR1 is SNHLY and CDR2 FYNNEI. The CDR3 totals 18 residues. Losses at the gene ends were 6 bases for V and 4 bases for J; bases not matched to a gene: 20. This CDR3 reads CASSNRQGISLGSTEAFF. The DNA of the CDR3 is TGTGCCAGCAGCAACCGACAGGGAATATCTCTTGGGAGCACTGAAGCTTTCTTT.

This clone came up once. The CDR3 DNA follows: TGTGCCAGCAGACTTAGTTTACGGGAGACCCAGTACTTC. Encoded protein: CASRLSLRETQYF. This chain connects TRBV7-2 to TRBJ2-5, with D hard to call. The germline CDR1 and CDR2 sequences are SGHTA and FQGNSA. This CDR3 is built from 13 residues. V was shortened by 6 bases and J by 5 bases, with 13 bases between the two germline ends.

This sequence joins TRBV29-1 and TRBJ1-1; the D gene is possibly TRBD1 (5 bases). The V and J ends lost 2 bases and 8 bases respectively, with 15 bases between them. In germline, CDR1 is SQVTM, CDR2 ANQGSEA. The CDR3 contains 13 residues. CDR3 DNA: TGCAGCGTTGAATCCCGGCAAGGGGTAGAAGCTTTCTTT. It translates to CSVESRQGVEAFF.

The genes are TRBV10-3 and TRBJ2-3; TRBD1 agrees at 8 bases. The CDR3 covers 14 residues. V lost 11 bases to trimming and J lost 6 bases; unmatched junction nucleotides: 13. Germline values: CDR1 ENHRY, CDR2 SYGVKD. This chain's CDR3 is CAARQSTGGDTQYF. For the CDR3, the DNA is TGTGCCGCACGACAGAGTACAGGGGGTGATACGCAGTATTTT.

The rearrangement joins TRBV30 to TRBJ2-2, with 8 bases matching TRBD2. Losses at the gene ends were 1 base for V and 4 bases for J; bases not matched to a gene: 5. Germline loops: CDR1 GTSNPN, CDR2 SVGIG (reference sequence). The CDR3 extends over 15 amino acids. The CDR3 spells CAWSGVAGITGELFF. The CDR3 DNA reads TGTGCCTGGAGTGGAGTAGCGGGAATCACCGGGGAGCTGTTTTTT.

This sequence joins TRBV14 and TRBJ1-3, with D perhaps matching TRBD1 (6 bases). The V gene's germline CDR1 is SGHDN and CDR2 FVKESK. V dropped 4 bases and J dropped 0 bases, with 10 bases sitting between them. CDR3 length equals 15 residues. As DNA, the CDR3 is TGTGCCAGCAGCCCCGGGACAAGCTCTGGAAACACCATATATTTT. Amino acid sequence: CASSPGTSSGNTIYF.

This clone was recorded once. CDR3 residues: CASTRDRASVRMNTEAFF. CDR3 DNA sequence: TGTGCCAGTACCCGGGACAGGGCTTCAGTCCGCATGAACACTGAAGCTTTCTTT. The chain joins TRBV19 to TRBJ1-1; the match to TRBD1 covers 9 bases. The CDR3 is made up of 18 amino acids. CDR1 is LNHDA, CDR2 SQIVND, per germline (reference sequence). With V trimmed by 7 bases and J by 0 bases, 15 bases remained unmatched.

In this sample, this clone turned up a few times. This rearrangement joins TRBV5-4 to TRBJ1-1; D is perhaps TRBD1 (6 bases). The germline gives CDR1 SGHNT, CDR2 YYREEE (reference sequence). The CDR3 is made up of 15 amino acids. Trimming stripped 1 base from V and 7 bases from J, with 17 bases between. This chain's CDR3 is CASSLSRTERREAFF. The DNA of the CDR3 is TGTGCCAGCAGCTTGAGCCGGACAGAGCGTCGTGAAGCTTTCTTT. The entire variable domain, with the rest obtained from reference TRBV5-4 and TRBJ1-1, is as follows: ETGVTQSPTHLIKTRGQQVTLRCSSQSGHNTVSWYQQALGQGPQFIFQYYREEENGRGNFPPRFSGLQFPNYSSELNVNALELDDSALYLCASSLSRTERREAFFGQGTRLTVV.

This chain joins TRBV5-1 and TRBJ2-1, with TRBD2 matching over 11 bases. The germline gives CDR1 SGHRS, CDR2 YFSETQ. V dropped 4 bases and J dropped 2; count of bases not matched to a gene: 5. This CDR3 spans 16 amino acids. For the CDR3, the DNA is TGCGCCAGCAGCGTACCGGGACTAGCGGCCTACAATGAGCAGTTCTTC. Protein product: CASSVPGLAAYNEQFF.

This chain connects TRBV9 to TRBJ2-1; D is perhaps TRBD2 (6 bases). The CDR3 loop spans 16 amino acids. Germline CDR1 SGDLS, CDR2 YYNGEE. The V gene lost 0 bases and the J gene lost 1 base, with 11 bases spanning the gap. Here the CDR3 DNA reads TGTGCCAGCAGCGTAGACGGGAGTCGGTCCTACAATGAGCAGTTCTTC. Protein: CASSVDGSRSYNEQFF. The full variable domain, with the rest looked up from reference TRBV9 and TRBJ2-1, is DSGVTQTPKHLITATGQRVTLRCSPRSGDLSVYWYQQSLDQGLQFLIQYYNGEERAKGNILERFSAQQFPDLHSELNLSSLELGDSALYFCASSVDGSRSYNEQFFGPGTRLTVL.

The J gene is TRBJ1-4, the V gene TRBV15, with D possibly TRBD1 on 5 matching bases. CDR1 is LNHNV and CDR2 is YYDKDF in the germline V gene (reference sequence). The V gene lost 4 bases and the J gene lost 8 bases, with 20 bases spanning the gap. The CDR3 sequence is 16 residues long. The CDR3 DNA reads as TGTGCCACCAGCATTCGGACGGGGCCGTCAGGAGAAAAACTGTTTTTT. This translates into CATSIRTGPSGEKLFF.

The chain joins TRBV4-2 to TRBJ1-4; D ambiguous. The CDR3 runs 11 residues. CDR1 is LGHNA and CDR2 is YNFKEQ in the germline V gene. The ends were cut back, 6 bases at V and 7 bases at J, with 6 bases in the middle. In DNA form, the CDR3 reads TGTGCCAGCAGGACCCCTGAAAAACTGTTTTTT. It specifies CASRTPEKLFF.

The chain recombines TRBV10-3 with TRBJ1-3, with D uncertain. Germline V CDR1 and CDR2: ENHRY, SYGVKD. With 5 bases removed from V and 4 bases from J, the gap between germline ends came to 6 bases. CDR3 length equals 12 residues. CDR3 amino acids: CAISIQGNTIYF. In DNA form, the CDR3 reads TGTGCCATCAGTATACAGGGAAACACCATATATTTT.

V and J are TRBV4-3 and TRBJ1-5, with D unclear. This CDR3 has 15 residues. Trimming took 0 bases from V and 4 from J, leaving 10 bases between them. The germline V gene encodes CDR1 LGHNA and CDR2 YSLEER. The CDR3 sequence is CASSQDRAGNQPQHF. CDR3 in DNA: TGCGCCAGCAGCCAAGATAGGGCAGGTAATCAGCCCCAGCATTTT.

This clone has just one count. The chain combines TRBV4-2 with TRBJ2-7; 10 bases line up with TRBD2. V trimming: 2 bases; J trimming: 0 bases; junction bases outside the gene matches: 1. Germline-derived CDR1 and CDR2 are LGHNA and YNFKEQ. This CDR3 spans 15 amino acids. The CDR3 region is CASSQIAGGSYEQYF. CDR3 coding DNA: TGTGCCAGCAGCCAAATAGCGGGGGGCTCCTACGAGCAGTACTTC.

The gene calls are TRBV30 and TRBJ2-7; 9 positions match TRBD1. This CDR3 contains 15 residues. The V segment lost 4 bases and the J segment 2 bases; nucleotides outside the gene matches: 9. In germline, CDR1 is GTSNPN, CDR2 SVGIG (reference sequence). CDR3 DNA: TGTGCCTGGATCCGCCGGGACAGGGCAACCTACGAGCAGTACTTC. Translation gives CAWIRRDRATYEQYF.

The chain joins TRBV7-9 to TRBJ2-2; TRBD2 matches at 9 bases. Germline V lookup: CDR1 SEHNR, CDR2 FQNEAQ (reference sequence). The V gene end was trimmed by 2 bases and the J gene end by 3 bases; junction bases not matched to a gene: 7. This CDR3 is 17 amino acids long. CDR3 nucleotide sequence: TGTGCCAGCAGCTTATCCATAGCGGGGGAGGACACCGGGGAGCTGTTTTTT. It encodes CASSLSIAGEDTGELFF.

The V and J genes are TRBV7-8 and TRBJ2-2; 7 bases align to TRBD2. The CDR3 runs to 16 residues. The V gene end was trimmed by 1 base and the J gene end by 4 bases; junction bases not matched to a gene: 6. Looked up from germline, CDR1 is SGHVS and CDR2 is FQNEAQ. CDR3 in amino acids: CASSLGEGDPTGELFF. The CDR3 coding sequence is TGTGCCAGCAGCTTAGGGGAGGGAGACCCCACCGGGGAGCTGTTTTTT. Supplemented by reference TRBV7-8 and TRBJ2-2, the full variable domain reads GAGVSQSPRYKVAKRGQDVALRCDPISGHVSLFWYQQALGQGPEFLTYFQNEAQLDKSGLPSDRFFAERPEGSVSTLKIQRTQQEDSAVYLCASSLGEGDPTGELFFGEGSRLTVL.

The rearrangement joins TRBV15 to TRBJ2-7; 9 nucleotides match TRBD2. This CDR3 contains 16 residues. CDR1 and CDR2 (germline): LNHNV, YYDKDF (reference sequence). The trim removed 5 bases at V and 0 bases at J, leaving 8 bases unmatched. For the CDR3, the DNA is TGTGCCACCAGCGAAAGACTGACTAGCGGCTCCTACGAGCAGTACTTC. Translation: CATSERLTSGSYEQYF.

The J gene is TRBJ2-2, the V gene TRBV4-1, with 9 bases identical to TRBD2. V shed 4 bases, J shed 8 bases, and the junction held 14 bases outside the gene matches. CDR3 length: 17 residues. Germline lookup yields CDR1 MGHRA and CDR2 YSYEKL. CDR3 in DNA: TGCGCCAGCAGCCGCCCCCCGCTAGCGGGAAGGGGAGGGGAGCTGTTTTTT. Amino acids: CASSRPPLAGRGGELFF.